These T cell receptor beta chains were read from a single sample in a study of Graves' ophthalmopathy and Graves' hyperthyroidism. Each CDR3 protein gets one entry after TCRdb re-called the multiplex PCR reads with MiXCR. Among about 660,000 distinct CDR3 sequences listed, about two fifths were seen once. Source material: peripheral blood. The source of these receptors is an adult man with Graves' ophthalmopathy. CDR3s include the opening cysteine and the closing phenylalanine or tryptophan. The D gene is left open where the match is weak. Expanded clones are given a class, and other clones once, few, many or no size at all.

.	TRBV18	.	TRBJ2-5	CASSPPAPAGETQYF	TGTGCCAGCTCACCACCGGCCCCCGCGGGAGAGACCCAGTACTTC
TRBD1	TRBV5-1	.	TRBJ2-7	CTSSRGKKPGQVYPYEQYF	TGCACCAGCAGCCGTGGCAAGAAACCGGGACAGGTTTACCCCTACGAGCAGTACTTC
TRBD1	TRBV12-3/TRBV12-4	many	TRBJ1-2	CASRGQGAYGYTF	TGTGCCAGCAGGGGACAGGGGGCTTACGGCTACACCTTC
.	TRBV7-9	many	TRBJ1-3	CASSPGGTPISGNTIYF	TGTGCCAGCAGCCCCGGGGGCACACCTATCTCTGGAAACACCATATATTTT
TRBD1	TRBV7-9	many	TRBJ2-7	CASSLVGTGKYEQYF	TGTGCCAGCAGCTTAGTTGGGACAGGGAAGTACGAGCAGTACTTC
TRBD2	TRBV4-2	few	TRBJ2-7	CASSQEWSWQAGAYEQYF	TGTGCCAGCAGCCAAGAATGGTCGTGGCAAGCGGGAGCCTACGAGCAGTACTTC
.	TRBV4-1	.	TRBJ2-5	CASSPSGTSPQTQYF	TGCGCCAGCAGCCCGTCCGGGACATCACCGCAGACCCAGTACTTC
.	TRBV20-1	.	TRBJ2-7	CSARQSGLEQYF	TGCAGTGCTAGACAATCAGGGCTCGAGCAGTACTTC
.	TRBV7-9	.	TRBJ2-5	CASIREYGEKLYF	TGTGCCAGCATTCGAGAGTATGGGGAAAAACTGTACTTC
TRBD1	TRBV29-1	.	TRBJ2-7	CSVSQGYEQYF	TGCAGCGTTTCACAGGGGTACGAGCAGTACTTC
TRBD1	TRBV25-1	.	TRBJ1-1	CASTGTAHMANTEAFF	TGTGCCAGCACAGGGACAGCCCATATGGCAAACACTGAAGCTTTCTTT
TRBD2	TRBV30	.	TRBJ2-5	CAWSTGGPETQYF	TGTGCCTGGAGTACGGGGGGGCCCGAGACCCAGTACTTC
TRBD1	TRBV12-3/TRBV12-4	many	TRBJ2-5	CASSLSGTGSGETQYF	TGTGCCAGCAGTTTATCCGGGACAGGTTCTGGGGAGACCCAGTACTTC
TRBD1	TRBV5-1	.	TRBJ2-7	CASRETGYGNEQYF	TGCGCCAGCAGGGAGACAGGGTATGGGAACGAGCAGTACTTC
.	TRBV10-3	once	TRBJ1-2	CAISESGVDAF	TGTGCCATCAGTGAGTCGGGGGTGGACGCTTTC
.	TRBV7-2	few	TRBJ2-7	CASIQGSSSSYEQYF	TGTGCCAGCATCCAAGGGTCTTCCTCCTCATACGAGCAGTACTTC
TRBD1	TRBV29-1	.	TRBJ1-3	CSVPGTGVGNTIYF	TGCAGCGTTCCGGGGACAGGGGTTGGAAACACCATATATTTT
.	TRBV7-2	many	TRBJ1-6	CASSLSSISSYNSPLHF	TGTGCCAGCAGCTTATCCAGTATTAGCTCCTATAATTCACCCCTCCACTTT
.	TRBV25-1	.	TRBJ1-3	CASSDRTVLNTIYF	TGTGCCAGCAGTGACCGTACAGTCCTGAACACCATATATTTT
.	TRBV11-2	.	TRBJ1-1	CASSDPTDNTEAFF	TGTGCCAGCAGCGACCCGACAGATAACACTGAAGCTTTCTTT
.	TRBV9	many	TRBJ2-2	CASSPRRAGAGELFF	TGTGCCAGCAGCCCCCGAAGGGCAGGGGCAGGGGAGCTGTTTTTT
.	TRBV7-8	many	TRBJ1-1	CASSFSRHSKNTEAFF	TGTGCCAGCAGCTTCAGTAGGCACAGCAAGAACACTGAAGCTTTCTTT
TRBD1	TRBV10-3	.	TRBJ1-3	CASSFARGDSSSGNTIYF	TGTGCCAGCAGTTTCGCCAGGGGGGACTCGAGCTCTGGAAACACCATATATTTT
.	TRBV2	many	TRBJ1-1	CASSEVSMNTEAFF	TGTGCCAGCAGTGAGGTCAGCATGAACACTGAAGCTTTCTTT
.	TRBV19	many	TRBJ1-2	CASSIRRTRDYGYTF	TGTGCCAGTAGTATACGCAGGACCCGGGACTATGGCTACACCTTC
.	TRBV9	.	TRBJ1-6	CASSLLAGGNSPLHF	TGTGCCAGCAGCTTGTTGGCGGGGGGGAATTCACCCCTCCACTTT
.	TRBV5-1	many	TRBJ1-1	CATRYDWSTEAFF	TGCGCCACCCGGTATGATTGGAGCACTGAAGCTTTCTTT
TRBD1	TRBV7-2	.	TRBJ2-5	CASSLASGGTVKETQYF	TGTGCCAGCAGCTTAGCAAGTGGTGGGACAGTTAAAGAGACCCAGTACTTC
.	TRBV11-2	.	TRBJ2-3	CASSPSQGRSTDTQYF	TGTGCCAGCAGCCCCAGCCAGGGCCGCAGCACAGATACGCAGTATTTT
.	TRBV9	.	TRBJ2-7	CASSQGVNRGIYEQYF	TGTGCCAGCAGCCAAGGGGTCAACCGGGGAATCTACGAGCAGTACTTC
.	TRBV27	.	TRBJ2-5	CASRPGGTQYF	TGTGCCAGCAGACCCGGGGGGACCCAGTACTTC
.	TRBV9	many	TRBJ1-2	CASSVGNYGYTF	TGTGCCAGCAGCGTAGGGAACTATGGCTACACCTTC
.	TRBV7-8	many	TRBJ1-3	CASSLARSLRRNTIYF	TGTGCCAGCAGCTTAGCTCGCAGCCTTCGGAGAAACACCATATATTTT
.	TRBV7-2	.	TRBJ2-2	CASSLSGLGFTGELFF	TGTGCCAGCAGCTTATCCGGGCTGGGGTTCACCGGGGAGCTGTTTTTT
TRBD1	TRBV24-1	.	TRBJ1-1	CASASRGTGGLTEAFF	TGTGCCAGCGCCTCACGCGGGACAGGGGGGCTCACTGAAGCGTTCTTT
.	TRBV10-2	.	TRBJ1-2	CTSSESRGPFYGYTF	TGCACCAGCAGTGAGTCCCGGGGACCTTTCTATGGCTACACCTTC